Detailed here is one T cell receptor beta chain. Its cognate antigen is unknown. The sample is drawn from a study of monozygotic twins with inflammatory bowel disease. Study observations and caveats: The study found lower TCRbeta diversity (inverse Simpson) in IBD patients than in healthy co-twins.

Through template switching, UMIs that included a 6-nucleotide sample barcode were added. TCRdb reworked the 5' RACE reads into one entry per CDR3 protein, no DNA. Its table records roughly 200,000 distinct CDR3 sequences. Looked up from germline, CDR1 is MNHNY and CDR2 is SVGAGI (reference sequence). The CDR3 runs to 11 residues. Sequencing input: blood. The receptor's source is a human donor with ulcerative colitis or Crohn's disease, or a healthy co-twin of an affected twin (not recorded which). The V call is TRBV6-6, the J call TRBJ1-3. The CDR3 loop is CATSQGNTIYF.